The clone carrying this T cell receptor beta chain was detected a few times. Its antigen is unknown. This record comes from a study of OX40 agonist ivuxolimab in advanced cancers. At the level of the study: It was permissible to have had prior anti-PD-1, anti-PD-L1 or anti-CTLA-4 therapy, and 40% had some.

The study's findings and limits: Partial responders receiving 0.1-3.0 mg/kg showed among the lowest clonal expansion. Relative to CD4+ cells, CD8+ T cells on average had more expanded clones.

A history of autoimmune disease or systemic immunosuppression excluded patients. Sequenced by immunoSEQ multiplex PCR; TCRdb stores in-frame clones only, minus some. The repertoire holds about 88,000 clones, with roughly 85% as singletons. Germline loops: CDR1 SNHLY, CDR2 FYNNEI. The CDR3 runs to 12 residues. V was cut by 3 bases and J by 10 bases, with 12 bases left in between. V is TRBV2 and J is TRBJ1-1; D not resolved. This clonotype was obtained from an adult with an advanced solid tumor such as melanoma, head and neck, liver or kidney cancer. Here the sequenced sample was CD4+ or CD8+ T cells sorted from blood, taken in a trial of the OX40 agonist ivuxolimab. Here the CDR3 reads CASSDNGLSAFF. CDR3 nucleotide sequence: TGTGCCAGCAGTGATAACGGCTTGTCAGCTTTCTTT.